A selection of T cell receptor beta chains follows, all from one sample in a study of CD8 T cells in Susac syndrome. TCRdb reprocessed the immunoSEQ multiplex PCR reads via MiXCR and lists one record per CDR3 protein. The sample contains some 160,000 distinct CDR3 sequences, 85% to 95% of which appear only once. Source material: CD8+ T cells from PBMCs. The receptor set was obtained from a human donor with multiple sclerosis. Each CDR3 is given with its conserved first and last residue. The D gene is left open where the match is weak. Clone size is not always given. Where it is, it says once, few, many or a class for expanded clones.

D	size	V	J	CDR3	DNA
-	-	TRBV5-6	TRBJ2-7	CASRKRTDVDYEQYF	TGTGCCAGCAGAAAAAGGACGGACGTCGATTACGAGCAGTACTTC
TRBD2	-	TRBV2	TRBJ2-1	CARHGAGGPDEQFF	TGTGCCAGGCATGGTGCGGGAGGGCCGGATGAGCAGTTCTTC
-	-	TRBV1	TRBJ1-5	CTSSQDRAGGNQPQHF	TGCACCAGCAGCCAAGATCGGGCAGGGGGGAATCAGCCCCAGCATTTT
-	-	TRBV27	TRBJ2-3	CASSHPGTDTQYF	TGTGCCAGCAGTCACCCTGGCACAGATACGCAGTATTTT
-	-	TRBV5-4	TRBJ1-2	CASSSGDYYGYTF	TGTGCCAGCAGCTCCGGGGATTACTATGGCTACACCTTC
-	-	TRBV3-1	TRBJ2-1	CASSLALTNEQFF	TGTGCCAGCAGCCTCGCCCTGACCAATGAGCAGTTCTTC
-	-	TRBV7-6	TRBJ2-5	CASSLGVWAETQYF	TGTGCCAGCAGCTTAGGAGTGTGGGCAGAGACCCAGTACTTC
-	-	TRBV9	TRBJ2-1	CASSIDYNEQFF	TGTGCCAGCAGCATTGACTACAATGAGCAGTTCTTC
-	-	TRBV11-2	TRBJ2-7	CASSRDIYEQYF	TGTGCCAGCAGCCGTGACATCTACGAGCAGTACTTC
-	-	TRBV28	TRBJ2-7	CASSFPPRGYEQYF	TGTGCCAGCAGTTTTCCCCCTCGCGGCTACGAGCAGTACTTC
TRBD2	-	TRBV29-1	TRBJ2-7	CSVVSSGRPEQYF	TGCAGCGTTGTGTCTAGCGGGAGACCCGAGCAGTACTTC
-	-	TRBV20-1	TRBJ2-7	CSARQDYEQYF	TGCAGTGCGCGGCAGGACTACGAGCAGTACTTC
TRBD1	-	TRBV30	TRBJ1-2	CAWSGAGAPQGDYTF	TGTGCCTGGAGCGGGGCAGGGGCGCCGCAGGGGGACTACACCTTC
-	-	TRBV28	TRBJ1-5	CASAGDSNQPQHF	TGTGCCAGCGCGGGGGACAGCAATCAGCCCCAGCATTTT
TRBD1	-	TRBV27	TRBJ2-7	CASSLGPDRGYEQYF	TGTGCCAGCAGTTTAGGGCCGGACAGGGGGTACGAGCAGTACTTC
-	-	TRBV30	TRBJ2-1	CAWSGVRGSNEQFF	TGTGCCTGGAGTGGGGTCCGGGGGTCAAATGAGCAGTTCTTC
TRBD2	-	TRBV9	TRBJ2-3	CASSGSGRSTDTQYF	TGTGCCAGCAGTGGTAGCGGGAGGAGCACAGATACGCAGTATTTT
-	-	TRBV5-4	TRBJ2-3	CASSLLLSTDTQYF	TGTGCCAGCAGCTTGTTGCTGAGCACAGATACGCAGTATTTT
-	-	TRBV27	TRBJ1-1	CASRGPGGTEAFF	TGTGCCAGCAGAGGTCCCGGGGGCACTGAAGCTTTCTTT
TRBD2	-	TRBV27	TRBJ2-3	CASSLGRLAGATSTDTQYF	TGTGCCAGCAGTTTGGGGAGACTAGCGGGCGCCACTAGCACAGATACGCAGTATTTT
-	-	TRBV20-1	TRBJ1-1	CSARNLFRNSPNTEAFF	TGCAGTGCTAGAAATTTATTTAGAAACAGCCCGAACACTGAAGCTTTCTTT
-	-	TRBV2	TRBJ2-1	CASLRSEQFF	TGTGCCAGCTTGAGGAGTGAGCAGTTCTTC
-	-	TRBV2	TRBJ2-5	CASSEKTQYF	TGTGCCAGCAGTGAGAAGACCCAGTACTTC
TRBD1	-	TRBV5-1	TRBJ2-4	CASSPGTVLAKNIQYF	TGCGCCAGCAGCCCTGGGACAGTTCTAGCCAAAAACATTCAGTACTTC
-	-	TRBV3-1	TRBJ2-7	CASSQSPGEQYF	TGTGCCAGCAGCCAATCGCCCGGCGAGCAGTACTTC
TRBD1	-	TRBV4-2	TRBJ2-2	CASSLRTGSNTGELFF	TGTGCCAGCAGCCTACGGACAGGGAGTAACACCGGGGAGCTGTTTTTT
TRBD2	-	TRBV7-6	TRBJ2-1	CASSRTGGHNNEQFF	TGTGCCAGCAGCCGAACGGGAGGCCATAACAATGAGCAGTTCTTC
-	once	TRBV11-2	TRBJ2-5	CASSGDALRTQYF	TGTGCCAGCAGCGGGGACGCGCTACGGACCCAGTACTTC
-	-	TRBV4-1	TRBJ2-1	CASSQVSIAQYNEQFF	TGCGCCAGCAGCCAAGTATCGATAGCGCAATACAATGAGCAGTTCTTC
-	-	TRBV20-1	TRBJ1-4	CSARSGRGGEKLFF	TGCAGTGCTAGATCCGGACGCGGGGGTGAAAAACTGTTTTTT
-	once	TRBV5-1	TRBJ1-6	CASSLEGINSPLHF	TGCGCCAGCAGCTTGGAAGGAATTAATTCACCCCTCCACTTT
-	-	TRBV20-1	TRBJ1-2	CSAPMGGSYGYTF	TGCAGTGCCCCTATGGGGGGATCCTATGGCTACACCTTC
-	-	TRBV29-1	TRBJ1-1	CSASPGAWNTEAFF	TGCAGCGCCTCGCCGGGGGCTTGGAACACTGAAGCTTTCTTT
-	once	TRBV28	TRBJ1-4	CASRDGQNEKLFF	TGTGCCAGCAGGGACGGTCAAAATGAAAAACTGTTTTTT
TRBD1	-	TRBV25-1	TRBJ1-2	CASSARATGRHNYGYTF	TGTGCCAGCAGTGCCAGGGCGACAGGGAGACATAACTATGGCTACACCTTC
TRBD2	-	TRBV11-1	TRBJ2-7	CASSFVPGTSGSIEQYF	TGTGCCAGCAGCTTTGTACCCGGGACTAGCGGGAGTATCGAGCAGTACTTC
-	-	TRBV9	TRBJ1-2	CASSISDWDYGYTF	TGTGCCAGCAGCATTTCGGACTGGGACTATGGCTACACCTTC
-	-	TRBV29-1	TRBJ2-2	CSVVSGERTGELFF	TGCAGCGTTGTTAGCGGAGAGAGGACCGGGGAGCTGTTTTTT
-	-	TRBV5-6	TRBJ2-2	CASSLIQTGITGELFF	TGTGCCAGCAGCTTAATCCAAACAGGGATCACCGGGGAGCTGTTTTTT
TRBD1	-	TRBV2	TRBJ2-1	CASLDRAADEQFF	TGTGCCAGCTTGGACAGGGCTGCGGATGAGCAGTTCTTC
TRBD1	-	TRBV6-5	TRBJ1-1	CASRLLNRGNTEAFF	TGTGCCAGCAGACTACTCAACAGGGGGAACACTGAAGCTTTCTTT
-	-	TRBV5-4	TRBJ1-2	CASSLGPLGASNYGYTF	TGTGCCAGCAGCTTGGGGCCCCTCGGGGCCTCTAACTATGGCTACACCTTC
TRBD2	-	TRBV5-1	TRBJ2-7	CASSETSGTLNEQYF	TGCGCCAGCAGCGAAACTAGCGGGACCCTGAACGAGCAGTACTTC
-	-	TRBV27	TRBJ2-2	CASSWSNTGELFF	TGTGCCAGCAGTTGGAGTAACACCGGGGAGCTGTTTTTT
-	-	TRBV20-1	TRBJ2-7	CSATAGTTSSYEQYF	TGCAGTGCTACCGCTGGGACAACGAGCTCCTACGAGCAGTACTTC
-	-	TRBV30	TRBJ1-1	CAASTGATEAFF	TGTGCTGCCTCGACCGGGGCCACTGAAGCTTTCTTT
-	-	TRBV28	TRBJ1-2	CASSLSAYPNYGYTF	TGTGCCAGCAGTTTATCAGCGTACCCTAACTATGGCTACACCTTC
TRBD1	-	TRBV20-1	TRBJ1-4	CSARETGREKLFF	TGCAGTGCTAGAGAGACAGGGCGGGAAAAACTGTTTTTT
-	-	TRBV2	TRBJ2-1	CASRRGAGNEQFF	TGTGCCAGCAGACGGGGGGCCGGCAATGAGCAGTTCTTC
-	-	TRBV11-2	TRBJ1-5	CASSLGPANPQHF	TGTGCCAGCAGCTTAGGGCCCGCTAACCCCCAGCATTTT
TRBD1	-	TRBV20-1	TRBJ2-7	CSARDRQGPSYEQYF	TGCAGTGCTAGAGATAGACAGGGGCCCTCCTACGAGCAGTACTTC
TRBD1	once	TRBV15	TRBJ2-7	CATSRDLKDRELTYEQYF	TGTGCCACCAGCAGAGATCTCAAGGACAGGGAGCTTACCTACGAGCAGTACTTC
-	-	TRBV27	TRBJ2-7	CASSPPSGRREQYF	TGTGCCAGCAGTCCACCCTCAGGGAGGCGGGAGCAGTACTTC
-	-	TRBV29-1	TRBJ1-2	CSVETDLRDGYTF	TGCAGCGTTGAAACGGACCTAAGGGATGGCTACACCTTC
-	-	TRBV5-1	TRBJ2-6	CASSGRGSGANVLTF	TGCGCCAGCAGCGGGCGGGGTTCTGGGGCCAACGTCCTGACTTTC
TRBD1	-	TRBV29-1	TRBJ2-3	CSAGTGQGDTQYF	TGCAGCGCAGGGACGGGACAGGGAGATACGCAGTATTTT
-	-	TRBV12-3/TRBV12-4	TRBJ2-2	CASIAGGQTGELFF	TGTGCCAGCATCGCAGGGGGGCAAACCGGGGAGCTGTTTTTT